The TCR beta chain described here comes from a study of blood T cell repertoires in COVID-19 (dated by TCRdb to about 2020). General notes on the study: Collaborator samples came from the United States, Italy and Spain and covered acute and convalescent phases of COVID-19. The repertoires were made available in a free public database intended to serve as a resource for research on the immune response to SARS-CoV-2. Where available, HLA class I and class II types were taken from metadata supplied by the sample provider and were not determined by assay-based typing. The samples were drawn from the first 160 participants of the ongoing ImmuneRACE study and from 950 to 1,500 subjects provided by 6 global collaborators. The dataset comprised deeply sampled blood TCRbeta repertoires from subjects exposed to, actively infected with, or recovered from COVID-19. The material from the prospective study consisted of cDNA or gDNA derived from T cells, B-cell-depleted T cells, or PBMCs. Sample metadata almost always included a de-identified subject ID, COVID-19 status, age in years and sex.

TCRbeta CDR3 regions were amplified from genomic DNA using the immunoSEQ Assay, a bias-controlled multiplex PCR. From the authors' description of their analysis: Nucleated cell counts per sample were estimated from amplification of reference gene primers within the assay. Sequence reads were collapsed and filtered to measure the absolute abundance of every unique TCRbeta CDR3 rearrangement. For each sample, productive Simpson clonality was calculated as the square root of Simpson's diversity index over productive rearrangements. What TCRdb holds here is the immuneACCESS table cut down to in-frame rearrangements. Part of the clones is not present; checked against another copy, under half of the missing clones reflect an unresolved V gene, and the others are unexplained. The DNA was the basis for D and trimming; V, J and clone size are from that table. A total of some 16,000 clones appear in this sample, roughly 87% of them only once. About 9.4% of the sample lies in the top ten.

Results and caveats for the whole study, not just this receptor: The amount of clinical and demographic metadata varied by source and participant and was provided uncurated.

About this clone itself: It lacks a known antigen. Base qualities were left out, and no much larger clone turns up one base away.

The collaborating institutions used their own protocols to collect whole blood in K2EDTA tubes. Collaborator samples were shipped for TCRbeta analysis as frozen whole blood, isolated PBMCs, or DNA extracted from either sample type. This sequence was found in an elderly man with acute or convalescent COVID-19. Sequencing was done on a sample of peripheral blood.

At the DNA level, the sequence is TGTGCCAGTAGTCAGGGAGACAGGGGCTTGGGTAATTCACCCCTCCACTTT. This gives the protein CASSQGDRGLGNSPLHF. The chain is encoded by TRBV19 joined to TRBJ1-6; 8 bases in the middle match TRBD1. V is pruned by 5 bases and J by 6 bases, leaving 12 bases of the junction without a gene match. Taken from cysteine to phenylalanine, the CDR3 has 17 residues. The retained sequence is limited to the CDR3, 51 bases, with the frame set at the first base. Based on the germline V gene (reference sequence), the CDR1 and CDR2 sequences are LNHDA and SQIVND.